The TCR beta chain described here comes from a study of Ad26.COV2.S vaccination and SARS-CoV-2 variants (TCRdb year 2021). Notes on the research overall: Vaccine-arm donors came from COV1001, a multicentre, randomized, double-blind, placebo-controlled phase I-IIa trial of Ad26.COV2.S in healthy adults. Ad26.COV2.S was given intramuscularly at 5x10^10 or 1x10^11 viral particles, as a single shot or as two shots 56 days apart. Sequencing of the TCRbeta repertoire served to evaluate the specificity and breadth of SARS-CoV-2-reactive T cell receptors following Ad26.COV2.S vaccination. The TCR-sequenced set comprised around 30 samples: some 19 Ad26.COV2.S vaccine recipients, 5 placebo recipients and 8 SARS-CoV-2 convalescent individuals. Trial participants were randomized into five groups of five, in which low-dose or high-dose Ad26.COV2.S was given once or twice, or placebo was given on both occasions. Throughout the experiments and outcome assessment, investigators stayed blinded to trial group allocation.

The immunoSEQ Assay was used to sequence TCRbeta CDR3 regions. After extraction, genomic DNA underwent amplification by bias-controlled multiplex PCR, followed by high-throughput sequencing. The study's own analysis went as follows. To quantify the absolute abundance of every unique TCRbeta CDR3 region, sequences were collapsed and filtered. T cell fraction was estimated by normalization of TCRbeta template counts to usable DNA, with usable DNA being measured through amplification of reference genes present in all nucleated cells. Repertoire TCRs were annotated as SARS-CoV-2-specific by exact matching of V gene, CDR3 amino acid sequence and J gene to a known reactive TCR set. MIRA supplied the reference SARS-CoV-2 TCR set, which was filtered for enrichment in COVID-19-positive ImmuneCODE repertoires so that public or cross-reactive TCRs were removed. Based on the MIRA antigens, annotated TCRs were further analysed at the level of specific ORF or position within ORF. Breadth was defined as the number of annotated unique rearrangements divided by the total number of unique productive rearrangements, and depth was defined as the summed frequency of the annotated unique rearrangements. TCR breadth was compared between groups using two-sided Wilcoxon rank-sum tests. As stored in TCRdb, this immuneACCESS dataset retains in-frame rearrangements with V and J assigned. A fraction of the clones does not appear; measured against another copy, unresolved V genes explain less than half of the discrepancy, and the remainder lacks a known reason. The DNA was the basis for D and trimming; V, J and clone size are from that table. In all, the sample holds 400,000 to 450,000 clones, and over 75% of those were seen once. Of the sample, approximately 12% falls within the top ten clones.

Summary of the overall study and its limitations: Substantial breadth of spike-specific CD8+ and CD4+ T cell responses was reported after vaccination. According to the authors, total T cell responses may have been underestimated by the TCR breadth and depth analyses. Vaccine and placebo recipients had comparable non-spike TCR breadth, which fits with the vaccine containing only spike. The study was not powered for comparison of responses between vaccine doses or regimens. Higher spike-specific TCR breadth was observed in Ad26.COV2.S recipients than in placebo recipients (P = 0.0014).

Inclusive of the bounding cysteine and phenylalanine, the CDR3 is 18 residues long. CDR3 DNA only is kept here, 54 bases in frame from base 1. The V end gives up 6 bases and the J end 2 bases, leaving 9 bases in the junction not matched to a gene. Sequences KGHSH (CDR1) and LQKENI (CDR2) are obtained from the germline V gene. The treatment or condition label, read with the paper, signifies: over 15 received Ad26.COV2.S at low or high dose, single or two shots; five or six received placebo; per-sample allocation not given. For vaccine and placebo recipients, repertoires were sequenced using samples collected on day 63 after the first injection. In Cohort 1b, 20 to 25 adults aged 18-55 years were enrolled at a single site in Boston, USA, between 29 July and 7 August 2020. Ad26.COV2.S was a replication-incompetent adenovirus type 26 vector expressing a prefusion-stabilized SARS-CoV-2 spike protein from the original Wuhan strain.

Concerning this clone itself: Its antigen is unknown. No qualities accompany the bases; no much larger clone lies one base away.

This receptor was identified in a person aged 18-65 years who received the Ad26.COV2.S COVID-19 vaccine or a placebo. The sequence is built from TRBV18 and TRBJ2-1; 14 bases in the middle match TRBD2. The sequences come from peripheral blood, collected in a trial of Ad26.COV2.S vaccine versus placebo. The DNA sequence is TGTGCCAGCTCCGCAGTGCCGGGACTAGCGGGAGCCTACAATGAGCAGTTCTTC. This gives the protein CASSAVPGLAGAYNEQFF. Supplemented by the reference TRBV18 and TRBJ2-1 proteins around the CDR3, the complete variable domain is NAGVMQNPRHLVRRRGQEARLRCSPMKGHSHVYWYRQLPEEGLKFMVYLQKENIIDESGMPKERFSAEFPKEGPSILRIQQVVRGDSAAYFCASSAVPGLAGAYNEQFFGPGTRLTVL.